These T cell receptor beta chains were read from a single sample in a study of blood T cell repertoires in COVID-19. Data came from immunoSEQ multiplex PCR; TCRdb stores just in-frame clones and leaves some out. This sample has around 90,000 clones, with around four fifths found just once. Sequenced material: peripheral blood. The origin of the receptors is a woman in her 70s with active or convalescent COVID-19. Each CDR3 is given with its conserved first and last residue. A D gene is named only where the DNA matches it firmly.

J gene,D gene,V gene,CDR3 DNA,CDR3 protein
TRBJ2-3,.,TRBV10-2,TGCGCCAGCAGTGAGTCGGGGGGGCTGGCTCCTACGCAGTATTTT,CASSESGGLAPTQYF
TRBJ2-2,.,TRBV7-9,TGTGCCAGCAGCCCCCGTGGGGGGTCCGGGGAGCTGTTTTTT,CASSPRGGSGELFF
TRBJ1-6,TRBD1,TRBV18,TGTGCCAGCTCGCCTGGGGGACAGGGAAATTCACCCCTCCACTTT,CASSPGGQGNSPLHF
TRBJ2-1,TRBD2,TRBV15,TGTGCCACCAGGGATCGGGGGGGCTCCTATGAGCAGTTCTTC,CATRDRGGSYEQFF
TRBJ1-2,TRBD1,TRBV27,TGTGCCAGCAGTTTTACGACAGGGAGCTATGGCTACACCTTC,CASSFTTGSYGYTF
TRBJ1-1,.,TRBV6-5,TGTGCCAGCAGTTGGGCCCAGACAACGAACACTGAAGCTTTCTTT,CASSWAQTTNTEAFF
TRBJ2-1,TRBD2,TRBV27,TGTGCCAGCAGCCTTACTAGCGGGGCGGTAGGTGAGCAGTTCTTC,CASSLTSGAVGEQFF
TRBJ2-1,.,TRBV6-5,TGTGCCAGCAGTTTGACACGCCTCGCCTACAATGAGCAGTTCTTC,CASSLTRLAYNEQFF
TRBJ2-7,.,TRBV5-5,TGTGCCAGCAGCTTGGGGGCGGGGCGGGACGAGCAGTACTTC,CASSLGAGRDEQYF
TRBJ1-3,.,TRBV7-2,TGTGCCAGCAGCCTCAGGGGCGGCTCTGGAAACACCATATATTTT,CASSLRGGSGNTIYF
TRBJ1-2,TRBD1,TRBV28,TGTGCCACCCCCCGGGACAGGGTTTTGGGGGTCAACTATGGCTACACCTTC,CATPRDRVLGVNYGYTF
TRBJ1-1,.,TRBV7-6,TGTGCCAGCAGCTTAAAGGGAGGGAACACTGAAGCTTTCTTT,CASSLKGGNTEAFF
TRBJ1-1,.,TRBV28,TGTGCCAGCACTGCCGGGACACCCGTCACTGAAGCTTTCTTT,CASTAGTPVTEAFF
TRBJ2-5,TRBD2,TRBV19,TGTGCCAGTACCCCCGGCGGGAGCGGGGGGTTGGAGACCCAGTACTTC,CASTPGGSGGLETQYF